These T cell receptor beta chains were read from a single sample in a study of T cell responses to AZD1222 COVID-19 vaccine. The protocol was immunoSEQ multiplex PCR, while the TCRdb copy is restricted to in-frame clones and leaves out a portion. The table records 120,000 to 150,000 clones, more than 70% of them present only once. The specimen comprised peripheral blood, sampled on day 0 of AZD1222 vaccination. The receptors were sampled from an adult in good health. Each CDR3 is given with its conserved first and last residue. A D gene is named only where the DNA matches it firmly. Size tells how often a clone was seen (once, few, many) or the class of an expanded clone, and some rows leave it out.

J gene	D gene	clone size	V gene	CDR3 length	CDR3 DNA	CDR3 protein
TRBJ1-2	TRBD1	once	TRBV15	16	TGTGCCACCAGCACTTACTCGCCGGGACAGGACTATGGCTACACCTTC	CATSTYSPGQDYGYTF
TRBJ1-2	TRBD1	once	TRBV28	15	TGTGCCAGCAGCAACACCCGGGGACAGAACTATGGCTACACCTTC	CASSNTRGQNYGYTF
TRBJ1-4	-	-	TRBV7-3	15	TGTGCCAGCAGCTTAACCGCGTCCGGGATGGAAAAACTGTTTTTT	CASSLTASGMEKLFF
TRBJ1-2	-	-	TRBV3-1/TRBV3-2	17	TGTGCCAGCAGCCTTCGGTGGCCAGGCCAAGCTAACTATGGCTACACCTTC	CASSLRWPGQANYGYTF
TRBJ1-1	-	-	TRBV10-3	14	TGTGCCATCTCTCAGGGGCACTCGAACACTGAAGCTTTCTTT	CAISQGHSNTEAFF
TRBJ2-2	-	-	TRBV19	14	TGTGCCAGTAGTATACTAGAGAACACCGGGGAGCTGTTTTTT	CASSILENTGELFF
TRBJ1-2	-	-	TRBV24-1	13	TGTGCCACCAGTATAAGGGACGGAGGGGGCTACACCTTC	CATSIRDGGGYTF
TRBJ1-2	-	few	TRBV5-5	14	TGTGCCAGCAGCCCCGGAGGGGACGGTGGTGGCTACACCTTC	CASSPGGDGGGYTF
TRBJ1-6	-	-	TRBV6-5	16	TGTGCCAGCAGTTACTCTCGGTACCCCCCAGATTCACCCCTCCACTTT	CASSYSRYPPDSPLHF
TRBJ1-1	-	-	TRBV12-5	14	TGTGCTAGTGGTTCGGGACACATGAACACTGAAGCTTTCTTT	CASGSGHMNTEAFF
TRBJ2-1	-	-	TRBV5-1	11	TGCGCCAGCAGCTTAAGCAATGAGCAGTTCTTC	CASSLSNEQFF
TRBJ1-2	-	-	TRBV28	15	TGTGCCAGCAGTTTTGGCGGGCGGGGTGGTGATGGCTACACCTTC	CASSFGGRGGDGYTF
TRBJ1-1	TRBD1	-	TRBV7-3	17	TGTGCCAGCAGCTGGACCGGGACAGGGGGCTTGAACACTGAAGCTTTCTTT	CASSWTGTGGLNTEAFF
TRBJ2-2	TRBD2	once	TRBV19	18	TGTGCCAGTAAGACCGGGACTATAGGCGGGGGAGGAGCCGGGGAGCTGTTTTTT	CASKTGTIGGGGAGELFF
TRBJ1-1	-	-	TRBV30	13	TGTGCCTGGAGTAGGGGTGAGTACACTGAAGCTTTCTTT	CAWSRGEYTEAFF
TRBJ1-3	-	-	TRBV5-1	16	TGCGCCAGCAGCTTGGACAGGCCGCTCTCTGGAAACACCATATATTTT	CASSLDRPLSGNTIYF